This T cell receptor beta chain originates from a study of blood T cell repertoires in COVID-19. Study-wide background: Acute-phase and convalescent COVID-19 samples originated in the United States, Italy and Spain. From T cells, B-cell-depleted T cells, or PBMCs came the material, which was cDNA or gDNA.

The germline V gene has CDR1 SEHNR and CDR2 FQNEAQ (reference sequence). The trim removed 1 base at V and 5 bases at J, leaving 8 bases unmatched. The CDR3 consists of 17 residues. Source study methods: Amplification from reference gene primers served as the basis for estimated nucleated cell counts. Assay used: immunoSEQ multiplex PCR; TCRdb lists only in-frame clones, some missing. That table is the source of V, J and clone size, and D and trimming were worked out from the DNA. Among about 99,000 clones listed, roughly nine tenths were seen once. This TCR was sampled from an older woman with acute or convalescent COVID-19. V and J are TRBV7-9 and TRBJ1-5; TRBD1 agrees at 10 bases. The specimen was peripheral blood. This CDR3 reads CASSLVGGQGTHQPQHF. In DNA, the CDR3 is TGTGCCAGCAGCTTAGTTGGGGGACAGGGGACCCATCAGCCCCAGCATTTT.